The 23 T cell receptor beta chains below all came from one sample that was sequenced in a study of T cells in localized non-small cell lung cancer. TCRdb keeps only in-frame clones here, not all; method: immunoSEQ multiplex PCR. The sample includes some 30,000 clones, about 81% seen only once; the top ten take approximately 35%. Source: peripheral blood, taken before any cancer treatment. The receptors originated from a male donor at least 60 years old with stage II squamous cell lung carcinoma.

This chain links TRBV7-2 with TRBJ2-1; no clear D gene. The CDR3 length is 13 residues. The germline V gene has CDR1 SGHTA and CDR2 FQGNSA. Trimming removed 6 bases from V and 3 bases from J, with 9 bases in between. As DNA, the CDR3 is TGTGCCAGCAGAGGCGGTGTCTACAATGAGCAGTTCTTC. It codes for CASRGGVYNEQFF.

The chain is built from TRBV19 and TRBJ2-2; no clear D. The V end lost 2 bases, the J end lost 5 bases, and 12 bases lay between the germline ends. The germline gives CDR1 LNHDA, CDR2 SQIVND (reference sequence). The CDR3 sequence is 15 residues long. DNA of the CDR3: TGTGCCAGTAGTATAAACCCCCCGGGTACCGGGGAGCTGTTTTTT. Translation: CASSINPPGTGELFF.

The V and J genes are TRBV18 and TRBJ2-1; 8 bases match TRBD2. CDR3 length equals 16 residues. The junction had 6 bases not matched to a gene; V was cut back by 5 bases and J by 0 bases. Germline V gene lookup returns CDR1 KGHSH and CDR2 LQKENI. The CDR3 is CASSTRSGSSYNEQFF. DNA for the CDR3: TGTGCCAGCTCAACTCGAAGCGGGAGCTCCTACAATGAGCAGTTCTTC.

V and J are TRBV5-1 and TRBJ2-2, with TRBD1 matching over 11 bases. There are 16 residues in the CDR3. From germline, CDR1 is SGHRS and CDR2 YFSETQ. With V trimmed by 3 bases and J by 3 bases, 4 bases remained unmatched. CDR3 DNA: TGCGCCAGCAGCTCCGGGACAGGGGGATACACCGGGGAGCTGTTTTTT. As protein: CASSSGTGGYTGELFF. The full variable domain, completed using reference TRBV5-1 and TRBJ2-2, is KAGVTQTPRYLIKTRGQQVTLSCSPISGHRSVSWYQQTPGQGLQFLFEYFSETQRNKGNFPGRFSGRQFSNSRSEMNVSTLELGDSALYLCASSSGTGGYTGELFFGEGSRLTVL.

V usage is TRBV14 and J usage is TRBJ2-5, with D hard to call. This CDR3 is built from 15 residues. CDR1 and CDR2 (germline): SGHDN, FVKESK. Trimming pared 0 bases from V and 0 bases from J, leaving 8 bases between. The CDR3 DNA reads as TGTGCCAGCAGCCAAGAAGTGGGGTACCAAGAGACCCAGTACTTC. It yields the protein CASSQEVGYQETQYF.

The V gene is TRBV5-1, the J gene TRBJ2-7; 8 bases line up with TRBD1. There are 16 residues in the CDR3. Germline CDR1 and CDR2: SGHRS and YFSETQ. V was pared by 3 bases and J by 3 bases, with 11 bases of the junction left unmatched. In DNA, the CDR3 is TGCGCCAGCAGCTCAGATGGACAGGGAAGGGGCTACGAGCAGTACTTC. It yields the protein CASSSDGQGRGYEQYF.

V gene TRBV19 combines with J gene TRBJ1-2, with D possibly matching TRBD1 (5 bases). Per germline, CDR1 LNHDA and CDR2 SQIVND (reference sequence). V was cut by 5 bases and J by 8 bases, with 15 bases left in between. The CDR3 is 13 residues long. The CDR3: CASSPQGLRGYTF. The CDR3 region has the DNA TGTGCCAGTAGTCCCCAGGGCCTACGGGGCTACACCTTC.

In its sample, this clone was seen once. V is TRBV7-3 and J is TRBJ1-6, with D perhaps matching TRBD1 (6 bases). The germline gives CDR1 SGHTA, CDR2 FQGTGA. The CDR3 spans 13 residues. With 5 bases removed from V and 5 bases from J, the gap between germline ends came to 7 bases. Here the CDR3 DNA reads TGTGCCAGCAGCACAGGGAATAATTCACCCCTCCACTTT. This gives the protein CASSTGNNSPLHF.

In DNA form, the CDR3 reads TGTGCCAGCAGCCCGGGGACTAGCCAAGAGACCCAGTACTTC. Residues: CASSPGTSQETQYF. The chain employs TRBV9 and TRBJ2-5, with 8 positions matching TRBD2. Germline CDR1 reads SGDLS; CDR2 reads YYNGEE. The CDR3 is 14 residues long. V gave up 4 bases and J gave up 1 base; unmatched junction bases: 3. Combining the CDR3 with reference TRBV9 and TRBJ2-5 gives the whole variable domain DSGVTQTPKHLITATGQRVTLRCSPRSGDLSVYWYQQSLDQGLQFLIQYYNGEERAKGNILERFSAQQFPDLHSELNLSSLELGDSALYFCASSPGTSQETQYFGPGTRLLVL.

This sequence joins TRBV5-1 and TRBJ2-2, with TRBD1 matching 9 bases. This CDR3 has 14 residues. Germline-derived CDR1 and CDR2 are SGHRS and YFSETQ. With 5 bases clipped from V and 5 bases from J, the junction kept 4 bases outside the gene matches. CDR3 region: CASRTGTGTGELFF. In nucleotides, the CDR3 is TGCGCCAGCAGGACCGGGACAGGGACCGGGGAGCTGTTTTTT.

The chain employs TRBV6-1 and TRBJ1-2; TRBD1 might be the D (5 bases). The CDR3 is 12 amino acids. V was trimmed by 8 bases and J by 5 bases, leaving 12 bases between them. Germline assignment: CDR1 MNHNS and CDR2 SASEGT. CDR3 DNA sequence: TGTGCCAGCCCGGACAAGGTTTATGGCTACACCTTC. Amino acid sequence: CASPDKVYGYTF.

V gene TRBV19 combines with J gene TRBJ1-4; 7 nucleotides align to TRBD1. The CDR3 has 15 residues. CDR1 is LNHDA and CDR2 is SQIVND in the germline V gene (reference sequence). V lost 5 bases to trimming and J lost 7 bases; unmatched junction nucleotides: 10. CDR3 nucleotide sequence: TGTGCCAGTAGTCGGCCAGGACAGGTCTCTGAAAAACTGTTTTTT. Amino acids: CASSRPGQVSEKLFF.

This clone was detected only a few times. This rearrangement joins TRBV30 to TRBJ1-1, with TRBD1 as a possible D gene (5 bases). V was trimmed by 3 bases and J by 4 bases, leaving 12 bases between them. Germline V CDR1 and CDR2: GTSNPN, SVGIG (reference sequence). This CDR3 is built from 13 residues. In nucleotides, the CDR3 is TGTGCCTGGAGATCAGGGATGGGCACTGAAGCTTTCTTT. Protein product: CAWRSGMGTEAFF.

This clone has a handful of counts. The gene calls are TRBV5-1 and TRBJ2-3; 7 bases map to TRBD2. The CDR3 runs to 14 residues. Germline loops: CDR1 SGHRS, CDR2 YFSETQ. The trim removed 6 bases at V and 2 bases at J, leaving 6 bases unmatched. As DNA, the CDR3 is TGCGCCAGCAACACAGCGGGATCCACAGATACGCAGTATTTT. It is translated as CASNTAGSTDTQYF. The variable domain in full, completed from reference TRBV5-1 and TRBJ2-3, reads KAGVTQTPRYLIKTRGQQVTLSCSPISGHRSVSWYQQTPGQGLQFLFEYFSETQRNKGNFPGRFSGRQFSNSRSEMNVSTLELGDSALYLCASNTAGSTDTQYFGPGTRLTVL.

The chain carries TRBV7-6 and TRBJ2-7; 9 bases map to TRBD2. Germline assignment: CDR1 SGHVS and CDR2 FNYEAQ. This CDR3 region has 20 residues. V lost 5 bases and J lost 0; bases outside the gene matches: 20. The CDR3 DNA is TGTGCCAGCAGCCTGACCTTAGCGGGAGCTAGACTAGGGGTCTCCTACGAGCAGTACTTC. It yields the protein CASSLTLAGARLGVSYEQYF.

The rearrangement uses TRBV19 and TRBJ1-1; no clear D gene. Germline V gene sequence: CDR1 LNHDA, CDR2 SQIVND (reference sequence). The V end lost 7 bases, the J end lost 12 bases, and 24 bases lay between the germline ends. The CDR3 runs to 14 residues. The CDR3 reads CASTNDVSLRKTFF. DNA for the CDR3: TGTGCCAGTACTAATGACGTCAGTCTTCGGAAAACTTTCTTT.

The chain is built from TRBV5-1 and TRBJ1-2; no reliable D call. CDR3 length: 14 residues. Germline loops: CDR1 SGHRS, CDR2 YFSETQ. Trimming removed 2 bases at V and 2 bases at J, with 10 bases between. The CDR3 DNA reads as TGCGCCAGCAGCTTAGGCGGGGAGAACTATGGCTACACCTTC. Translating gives CASSLGGENYGYTF.

The CDR3 reads CASSLLAGSYNEQFF. The CDR3 nucleotides are TGTGCCAGCAGTTTACTAGCGGGCTCCTACAATGAGCAGTTCTTC. The chain has TRBV6-4 and TRBJ2-1, with 9 positions matching TRBD2. This CDR3 contains 15 residues. The trim removed 5 bases at V and 0 bases at J, leaving 2 bases unmatched. Germline V gene data show CDR1 as MRHNA and CDR2 as SNTAGT.

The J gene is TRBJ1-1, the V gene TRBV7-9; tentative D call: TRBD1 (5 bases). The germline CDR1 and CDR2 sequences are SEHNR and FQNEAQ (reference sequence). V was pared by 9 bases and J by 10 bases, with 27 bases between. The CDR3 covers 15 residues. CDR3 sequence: CASAFAGRYSAVAFF. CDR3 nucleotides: TGTGCCAGTGCTTTTGCGGGGCGCTACTCGGCGGTAGCTTTCTTT.

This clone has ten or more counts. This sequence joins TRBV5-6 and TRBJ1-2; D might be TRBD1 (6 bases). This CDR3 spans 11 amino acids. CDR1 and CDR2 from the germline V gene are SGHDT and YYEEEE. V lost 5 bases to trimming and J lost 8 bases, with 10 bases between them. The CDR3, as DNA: TGTGCCAGCAGATTCGGACAGGGCTACACCTTC. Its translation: CASRFGQGYTF.

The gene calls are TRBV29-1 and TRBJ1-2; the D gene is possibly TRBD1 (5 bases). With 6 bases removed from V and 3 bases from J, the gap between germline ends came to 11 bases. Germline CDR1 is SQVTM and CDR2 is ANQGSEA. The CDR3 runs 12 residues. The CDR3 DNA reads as TGCAGCGTGGGACTTACCTACTATGGCTACACCTTC. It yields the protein CSVGLTYYGYTF. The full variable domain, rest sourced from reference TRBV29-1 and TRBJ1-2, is SAVISQKPSRDICQRGTSLTIQCQVDSQVTMMFWYRQQPGQSLTLIATANQGSEATYESGFVIDKFPISRPNLTFSTLTVSNMSPEDSSIYLCSVGLTYYGYTFGSGTRLTVV.

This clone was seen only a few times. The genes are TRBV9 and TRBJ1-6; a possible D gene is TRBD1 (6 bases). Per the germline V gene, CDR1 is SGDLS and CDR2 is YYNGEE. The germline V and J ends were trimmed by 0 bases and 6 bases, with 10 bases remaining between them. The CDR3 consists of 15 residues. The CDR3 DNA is TGTGCCAGCAGCGTAGGGGGGGGCTTTAATTCACCCCTCCACTTT. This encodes CASSVGGGFNSPLHF.

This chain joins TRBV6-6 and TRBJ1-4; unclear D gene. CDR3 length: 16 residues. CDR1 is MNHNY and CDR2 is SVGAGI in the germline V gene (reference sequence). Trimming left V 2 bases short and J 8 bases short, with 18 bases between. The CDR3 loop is CASSYVGRSIGEKLFF. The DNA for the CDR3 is TGTGCCAGCAGTTACGTTGGCAGGTCGATAGGGGAAAAACTGTTTTTT.